This TCR beta chain was retrieved from a study of T cells after yellow fever vaccination. CDR1 is SEHNR and CDR2 is FQNEAQ in the germline V gene (reference sequence). This CDR3 has 16 residues. With 1 base removed from V and 4 bases from J, the gap between germline ends came to 13 bases. TCRdb ran MiXCR on the 5' RACE reads and lists one entry per CDR3 protein. This sample yields about 320,000 distinct CDR3 sequences, of which 4% to 5.5% are seen a single time; roughly a fifth belongs to the top ten. Sequencing used PBMCs, obtained 15 days after the yellow fever booster vaccination. This clonotype originated in a man aged 18 to 30 who received the YFV17D yellow fever vaccine. The chain links TRBV7-9 to TRBJ2-2; no definite D call. CDR3 in DNA: TGTGCCAGCAGCTTAGAGCGTAACACGATCACCGGGGAGCTGTTTTTT. Translation gives CASSLERNTITGELFF.